Detailed here is one TCR beta chain. Trimming stripped 0 bases from V and 7 bases from J, with 12 bases between. The CDR3 spans 13 residues. CDR1 GTSNPN and CDR2 SVGIG come from the germline V gene (reference sequence). Sequencing was performed with immunoSEQ multiplex PCR; in TCRdb, only in-frame clones are kept and a portion is missing. The data contain more than 95,000 clones, roughly 89% of them singletons. As for time point: peripheral blood 6 weeks after treatment start. The data derive from a study of PD-L1 blockade in urothelial cancer. The receptor comes from a man between 60 and 75 years old with urothelial cancer. This chain uses TRBV30 with TRBJ1-2; D remains ambiguous. This material consisted of PBMCs, taken around atezolizumab (anti-PD-L1) treatment. The CDR3 here is CAWSVLGPSGYTF. The CDR3 bases are TGTGCCTGGAGTGTACTTGGGCCAAGTGGCTACACCTTC.